Below are 23 T cell receptor beta chains sequenced from a single sample in a study of pediatric ulcerative colitis. Data came from immunoSEQ multiplex PCR; TCRdb stores just in-frame clones and leaves some out. The data hold about 64,000 clones, with 70% to 90% observed a single time. Specimen: blood. These receptors all stem from a boy between 10 and 17 years old with severe ulcerative colitis.

In its sample, this clone was seen a few times. This chain links TRBV11-3 with TRBJ1-1, with D possibly matching TRBD1 (6 bases). This CDR3 region has 14 residues. CDR1 and CDR2 from the germline V gene are SGHNT and YENEEA. V lost 4 bases and J 4 bases, leaving 13 bases between the germline ends. DNA of the CDR3: TGTGCCAGCAGCTCGACAGGTTTGAGCACTGAAGCTTTCTTT. The encoded protein is CASSSTGLSTEAFF.

The chain carries TRBV6-5 and TRBJ2-7; 11 bases match TRBD2. This CDR3 region has 14 residues. CDR1 and CDR2 (germline): MNHEY, SVGAGI. V was pared by 7 bases and J by 7 bases, with 9 bases of the junction left unmatched. As DNA, the CDR3 is TGTGCCAGCACCCAAACTAGCGGGAGAGGGGAGCAGTACTTC. Its translation: CASTQTSGRGEQYF.

The chain's CDR3 is CASSAGQGTTPTGELFF. In nucleotides, the CDR3 is TGTGCCAGTAGCGCCGGCCAGGGGACTACCCCAACCGGGGAGCTGTTTTTT. This chain uses TRBV19 with TRBJ2-2; TRBD2 is a possible D gene (7 bases). Per germline, CDR1 LNHDA and CDR2 SQIVND (reference sequence). V was shortened by 6 bases and J by 5 bases, with 22 bases between the two germline ends. The CDR3 extends over 17 amino acids.

The rearrangement uses TRBV5-6 and TRBJ2-5; a weak D match, TRBD2 (6 bases). V was shortened by 2 bases and J by 1 base, with 12 bases between the two germline ends. The CDR3 has 15 residues. The germline CDR1 and CDR2 sequences are SGHDT and YYEEEE. CDR3 sequence: CASSFAAGPQETQYF. CDR3 sequence (DNA): TGTGCCAGCAGCTTCGCGGCGGGACCCCAAGAGACCCAGTACTTC. The full variable domain, with the rest looked up from reference TRBV5-6 and TRBJ2-5, is DAGVTQSPTHLIKTRGQQVTLRCSPKSGHDTVSWYQQALGQGPQFIFQYYEEEERQRGNFPDRFSGHQFPNYSSELNVNALLLGDSALYLCASSFAAGPQETQYFGPGTRLLVL.

The V and J genes are TRBV12-5 and TRBJ2-5, with D possibly being TRBD2 (6 bases). The length of the CDR3 is 16 residues. Between the trimmed V and J ends, which lost 5 bases and 4 bases, there was a span of 20 bases. Germline lookup yields CDR1 LGHNT and CDR2 FRNRAP. The DNA of the CDR3 is TGTGCTAGTGGTGGGGTAGGGGTGGGAGGTCCAGAGACCCAGTACTTC. Amino acids: CASGGVGVGGPETQYF.

This chain joins TRBV7-3 and TRBJ2-1; maybe TRBD1 (6 bases). The CDR3 covers 15 residues. The germline V and J ends were trimmed by 6 bases and 5 bases, with 17 bases remaining between them. Germline-derived CDR1 and CDR2 are SGHTA and FQGTGA. CDR3: CASSEGQGLNNEQFF. The CDR3 DNA is TGTGCCAGCAGTGAGGGGCAGGGGCTAAACAATGAGCAGTTCTTC.

The chain has TRBV2 and TRBJ2-7; 16 positions match TRBD2. CDR1 is SNHLY and CDR2 is FYNNEI in the germline V gene. V dropped 4 bases and J dropped 4; count of bases not matched to a gene: 4. The CDR3 consists of 16 residues. This chain's CDR3 is CASSVGLAGGRYEQYF. DNA of the CDR3: TGTGCCAGCAGTGTGGGACTAGCGGGAGGGCGATACGAGCAGTACTTC.

This chain links TRBV27 with TRBJ2-7; TRBD1 is a possible D gene (6 bases). Germline V gives CDR1 MNHEY, CDR2 SMNVEV (reference sequence). This CDR3 has 15 amino acids. V lost 3 bases and J lost 3, with 15 bases in between. CDR3 in DNA: TGTGCCAGCAGTTTGGGGCAGGGGCGTATCTACGAGCAGTACTTC. This gives the protein CASSLGQGRIYEQYF.

This clone was picked up one time. V is TRBV10-1 and J is TRBJ2-7; D is ambiguous. Germline V gene sequence: CDR1 WNHNN, CDR2 SYGVQD (reference sequence). The CDR3 has 14 amino acids. Deletions cut 0 bases from V and 6 bases from J, with 12 bases between. The CDR3 here is CASSESSPPTEQYF. The CDR3 bases are TGCGCCAGCAGTGAGTCTTCCCCCCCGACCGAGCAGTACTTC.

In its sample, this clone was seen a few times. V gene TRBV30 combines with J gene TRBJ1-5; unclear D gene. Germline V CDR1 and CDR2: GTSNPN, SVGIG (reference sequence). Trimming stripped 2 bases from V and 0 bases from J, with 8 bases between. The CDR3 is made up of 14 amino acids. The CDR3 DNA follows: TGTGCCTGGAGTATTATGGATAGCAATCAGCCCCAGCATTTT. It is translated as CAWSIMDSNQPQHF.

This clone has more than one count but fewer than ten. The V and J genes are TRBV4-2 and TRBJ2-1; D is ambiguous. The V gene lost 0 bases and the J gene lost 0 bases, with 9 bases spanning the gap. Germline V lookup: CDR1 LGHNA, CDR2 YNFKEQ. The length of the CDR3 is 16 residues. For the CDR3, the DNA is TGTGCCAGCAGCCAAGACTCAAGCAGCTCCTACAATGAGCAGTTCTTC. This codes for CASSQDSSSSYNEQFF.

Here the CDR3 reads CSVDSMNTEAFF. CDR3 bases: TGCAGCGTTGACAGCATGAACACTGAAGCTTTCTTT. The chain has TRBV29-1 and TRBJ1-1; D uncertain. Trimming took 3 bases from V and 0 from J, leaving 5 bases between them. CDR3 length: 12 amino acids. Looked up from germline, CDR1 is SQVTM and CDR2 is ANQGSEA.

This clone came up a few times. The chain joins TRBV6-6 to TRBJ1-5; D unclear. CDR1 is MNHNY, CDR2 SVGAGI, per germline (reference sequence). Trimming pared 8 bases from V and 2 bases from J, leaving 7 bases between. The CDR3 is made up of 12 amino acids. The CDR3 nucleotides are TGTGCCAGCCGTCAGGGCAATCAGCCCCAGCATTTT. Amino acids: CASRQGNQPQHF.

This chain joins TRBV14 and TRBJ2-1; D may be TRBD2 (6 bases). Germline CDR1 SGHDN, CDR2 FVKESK. Between the trimmed V and J ends, which lost 7 bases and 4 bases, there was a span of 11 bases. The CDR3 is 13 residues long. The CDR3 DNA reads TGTGCCAGCAAGGCGGGACTGTACAATGAGCAGTTCTTC. Amino acids: CASKAGLYNEQFF.

This rearrangement joins TRBV5-1 to TRBJ1-2; tentatively, D is TRBD1 (6 bases). Per germline, CDR1 SGHRS and CDR2 YFSETQ. CDR3 length: 14 residues. Trimming took off 1 base at V and 2 bases at J, with 9 bases between the two ends. CDR3 DNA sequence: TGCGCCAGCAGCTTGCAGGGGATAAACTATGGCTACACCTTC. It is translated as CASSLQGINYGYTF.

The table lists this clone with a few counts. The rearrangement links TRBV7-6 to TRBJ2-7, with D hard to call. CDR1 is SGHVS, CDR2 FNYEAQ, per germline. CDR3 length: 16 amino acids. V lost 5 bases to trimming and J lost 1 base, with 18 bases between them. DNA of the CDR3: TGTGCCAGCAGCCCGCAAACTGGCCTTACTTCCTACGAGCAGTACTTC. It specifies CASSPQTGLTSYEQYF.

The V call is TRBV30, the J call TRBJ2-3, with D possibly matching TRBD2 (5 bases). This CDR3 has 12 residues. V lost 2 bases and J lost 7, with 10 bases in between. Per germline, CDR1 GTSNPN and CDR2 SVGIG (reference sequence). The DNA of the CDR3 is TGTGCCTGGAGTACCGGGGAGTATACGCAGTATTTT. Residues: CAWSTGEYTQYF.

The chain employs TRBV7-9 and TRBJ1-1, with D possibly matching TRBD1 (5 bases). Germline V gene lookup returns CDR1 SEHNR and CDR2 FQNEAQ (reference sequence). CDR3 length equals 15 residues. V was trimmed by 5 bases and J by 4 bases, leaving 17 bases between them. The DNA of the CDR3 is TGTGCCAGCAGCCCTCAGGGTCGGGGATCCACTGAAGCTTTCTTT. Encoded protein: CASSPQGRGSTEAFF.

The genes are TRBV5-6 and TRBJ2-7; D might be TRBD1 (6 bases). V was cut by 0 bases and J by 3 bases, with 25 bases left in between. This CDR3 has 19 residues. Germline lookup yields CDR1 SGHDT and CDR2 YYEEEE. CDR3 in DNA: TGTGCCAGCAGCTTGGAAAAAACAGGGTTGGGTTCGGTGAACTACGAGCAGTACTTC. Its translation: CASSLEKTGLGSVNYEQYF. Full variable domain (remainder filled in from reference TRBV5-6 and TRBJ2-7): DAGVTQSPTHLIKTRGQQVTLRCSPKSGHDTVSWYQQALGQGPQFIFQYYEEEERQRGNFPDRFSGHQFPNYSSELNVNALLLGDSALYLCASSLEKTGLGSVNYEQYFGPGTRLTVT.

The chain links TRBV4-3 to TRBJ2-7, with TRBD2 as a possible D gene (7 bases). The CDR3 covers 22 residues. V lost 0 bases, J lost 4 bases, and 34 bases lay in between. Per the germline V gene, CDR1 is LGHNA and CDR2 is YSLEER. The CDR3: CASSQELGEGGVAHDRTYEQYF. In DNA, the CDR3 is TGCGCCAGCAGCCAAGAACTAGGCGAGGGGGGGGTAGCGCACGATAGAACTTACGAGCAGTACTTC.

This chain connects TRBV4-2 to TRBJ2-1; TRBD2 matches 8 bases. Germline V lookup: CDR1 LGHNA, CDR2 YNFKEQ. V trimming: 1 base; J trimming: 9 bases; junction bases outside the gene matches: 2. The CDR3 loop spans 13 amino acids. CDR3 sequence: CASSQASGFEQFF. CDR3 in DNA: TGTGCCAGCAGCCAAGCTAGCGGGTTTGAGCAGTTCTTC.

This chain joins TRBV2 and TRBJ1-1; D might be TRBD1 (6 bases). The CDR3 contains 13 residues. CDR1 is SNHLY and CDR2 is FYNNEI in the germline V gene. Trimming took off 5 bases at V and 2 bases at J, with 9 bases between the two ends. This chain's CDR3 is CASSSGQNTEAFF. CDR3 nucleotide sequence: TGTGCCAGCAGTTCGGGACAAAACACTGAAGCTTTCTTT.

This clone came up a few times. The V gene is TRBV30, the J gene TRBJ1-1, with 7 bases matching TRBD1. J was trimmed by 7 bases and V by 2 bases; bases with no gene match: 7. The germline gives CDR1 GTSNPN, CDR2 SVGIG (reference sequence). This CDR3 has 13 residues. CDR3 in amino acids: CAWSSTTGNEAFF. CDR3 DNA: TGTGCCTGGAGTTCCACGACAGGGAATGAAGCTTTCTTT.